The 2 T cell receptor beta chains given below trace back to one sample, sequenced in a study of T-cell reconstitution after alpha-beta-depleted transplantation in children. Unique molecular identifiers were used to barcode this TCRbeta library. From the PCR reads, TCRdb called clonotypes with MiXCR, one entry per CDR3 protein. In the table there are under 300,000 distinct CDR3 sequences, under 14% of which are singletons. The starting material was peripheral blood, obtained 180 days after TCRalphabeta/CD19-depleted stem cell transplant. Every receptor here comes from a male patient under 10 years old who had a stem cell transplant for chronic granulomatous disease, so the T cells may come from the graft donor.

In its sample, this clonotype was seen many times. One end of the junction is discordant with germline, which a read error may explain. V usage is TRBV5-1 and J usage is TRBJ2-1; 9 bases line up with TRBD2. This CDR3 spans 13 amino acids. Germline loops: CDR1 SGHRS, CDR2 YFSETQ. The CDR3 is CASGVAGARAPDF. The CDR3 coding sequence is TGCGCCAGCGGGGTAGCGGGAGCGAGGGCGCCGGACTTC. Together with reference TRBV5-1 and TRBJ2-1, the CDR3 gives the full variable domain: KAGVTQTPRYLIKTRGQQVTLSCSPISGHRSVSWYQQTPGQGLQFLFEYFSETQRNKGNFPGRFSGRQFSNSRSEMNVSTLELGDSALYLCASGVAGARAPDFGPGTRLTVL.

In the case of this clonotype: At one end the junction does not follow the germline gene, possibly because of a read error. CDR3 sequence (DNA): TGTGCCAGCAGCTTAGGGGGCAGTCCCTACGTGCAGTACTTC. Encoded protein: CASSLGGSPYVQYF. J is TRBJ2-7 and V is TRBV7-2; tentative D call: TRBD1 (5 bases). Germline V gene sequence: CDR1 SGHTA, CDR2 FQGNSA. This CDR3 has 14 residues.